Following are 3 T cell receptor beta chains from one sample sequenced in a study of T-cell reconstitution after alpha-beta-depleted transplantation in children. Unique molecular identifiers were used to barcode this TCRbeta library. TCRdb independently ran MiXCR on the PCR reads; one entry per CDR3 protein. The table has hundreds of thousands of distinct CDR3 sequences, approximately 12% seen once. The sequencing here drew on PBMCs from the stem cell graft donor, taken from the stem cell graft. The receptors here all came from a human donor who donated a stem cell graft to a child with combined immunodeficiency.

The chain carries TRBV11-2 and TRBJ2-3; TRBD2 aligns across 10 bases. Germline-derived CDR1 and CDR2 are SGHAT and FQNNGV. CDR3 length equals 16 residues. V lost 2 bases to trimming and J lost 5 bases; unmatched junction nucleotides: 7. For the CDR3, the DNA is TGTGCCAGCAGCTTACATCCTAGCGGGAGTGGAGATACGCAGTATTTT. It translates to CASSLHPSGSGDTQYF. The full variable domain, in which reference TRBV11-2 and TRBJ2-3 provide the parts outside the CDR3, is EAGVAQSPRYKIIEKRQSVAFWCNPISGHATLYWYQQILGQGPKLLIQFQNNGVVDDSQLPKDRFSAERLKGVDSTLKIQPAKLEDSAVYLCASSLHPSGSGDTQYFGPGTRLTVL.

The sample holds a few counts of this clonotype. CDR3 region: CAISAAGDTYNEQFF. As DNA, the CDR3 is TGTGCCATCAGTGCGGCAGGCGATACCTACAATGAGCAGTTCTTC. This rearrangement joins TRBV10-3 to TRBJ2-1; D is uncertain. Trimming cost V 4 bases and J 2 bases, with 12 bases left between them. Germline loops: CDR1 ENHRY, CDR2 SYGVKD. This CDR3 spans 15 amino acids.

The V call is TRBV15, the J call TRBJ1-2; the match to TRBD1 covers 7 bases. Per the germline V gene, CDR1 is LNHNV and CDR2 is YYDKDF (reference sequence). This CDR3 comprises 16 residues. V lost 5 bases to trimming and J lost 10 bases; unmatched junction nucleotides: 19. The DNA for the CDR3 is TGTGCCACCAGCTCCCGGGACAGCTCCACCAGTAAGGACTACACCTTC. It encodes CATSSRDSSTSKDYTF. Using reference TRBV15 and TRBJ1-2 for the parts outside the CDR3, the full variable domain is DAMVIQNPRYQVTQFGKPVTLSCSQTLNHNVMYWYQQKSSQAPKLLFHYYDKDFNNEADTPDNFQSRRPNTSFCFLDIRSPGLGDTAMYLCATSSRDSSTSKDYTFGSGTRLTVV.